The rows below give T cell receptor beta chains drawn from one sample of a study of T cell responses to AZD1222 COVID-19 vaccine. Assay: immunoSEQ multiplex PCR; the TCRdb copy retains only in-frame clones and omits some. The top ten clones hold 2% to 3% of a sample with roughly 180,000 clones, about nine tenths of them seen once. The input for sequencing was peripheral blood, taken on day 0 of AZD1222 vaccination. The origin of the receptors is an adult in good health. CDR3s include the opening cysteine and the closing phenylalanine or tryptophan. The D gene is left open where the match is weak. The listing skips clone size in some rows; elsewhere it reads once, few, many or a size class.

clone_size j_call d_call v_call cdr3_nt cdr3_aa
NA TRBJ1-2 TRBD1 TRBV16 TGTGCCAGCAGCCCCCGCGGGACAGGGTCTAGCTATGGCTACACCTTC CASSPRGTGSSYGYTF
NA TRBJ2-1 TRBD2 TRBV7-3 TGTGCCAGCAGCTTAAGTCTAGCGGCCGACAATGAGCAGTTCTTC CASSLSLAADNEQFF
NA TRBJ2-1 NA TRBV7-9 TGTGCCAGCAGCTGGACAAGCGGCAGCTCCTACAATGAGCAGTTCTTC CASSWTSGSSYNEQFF
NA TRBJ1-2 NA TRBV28 TGTGCCAGCAGGTGGGGGGGCGTGTATGGCTACACCTTC CASRWGGVYGYTF
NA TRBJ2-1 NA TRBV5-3 TGTGCCAGAAGCTTGGCCCCCCCACGCGCCCGGGGCCATGAGCAGTTCTTC CARSLAPPRARGHEQFF
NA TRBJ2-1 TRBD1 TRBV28 TGTGCCAGCAGTCCCCCTGACAGGGACAATGAGCAGTTCTTC CASSPPDRDNEQFF
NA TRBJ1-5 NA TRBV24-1 TGTGCCACCAGTGACCCCACGTTACAGGGTCGGGGTCAGCCCCAGCATTTT CATSDPTLQGRGQPQHF
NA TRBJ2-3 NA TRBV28 TGTGCCAGCATCCCAAGGGGGGGTAGCGGGTACAGCACAGATACGCAGTATTTT CASIPRGGSGYSTDTQYF
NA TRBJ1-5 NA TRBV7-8 TGTGCCAGCAGCCCCTTGAATCAGCCCCAGCATTTT CASSPLNQPQHF
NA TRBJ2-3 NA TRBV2 TGTGCCAGCAGTCGGTGGGGGCCAGATACGCAGTATTTT CASSRWGPDTQYF
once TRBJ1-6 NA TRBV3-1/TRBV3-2 TGTGCCAGCAGCCAGGGAGGGGTTTCACCCCTCCACTTT CASSQGGVSPLHF
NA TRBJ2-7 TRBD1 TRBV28 TGTGCCAGCAGTTCTACCGCCCACAGGGGCCGAAGATCCTACGAGCAGTACTTC CASSSTAHRGRRSYEQYF
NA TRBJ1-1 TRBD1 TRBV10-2 TGCGCCAGCAGTCCCGGGACAGGGTCTCGAGCTTTCTTT CASSPGTGSRAFF
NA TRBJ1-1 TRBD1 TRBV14 TGTGCCAGCAGCCAGCCCACAGGGGGGGAGAACACTGAAGCTTTCTTT CASSQPTGGENTEAFF
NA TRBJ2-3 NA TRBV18 TGTGCCAGCTCACCACTTGAAGATACGCAGTATTTT CASSPLEDTQYF
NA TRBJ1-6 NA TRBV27 TGTGCCAGCAGTTTTACACTGGGTTCACCCCTCCACTTT CASSFTLGSPLHF
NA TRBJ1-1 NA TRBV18 TGTGCCAGCTCACCAGGGGAGGGGTCCACTGAAGCTTTCTTT CASSPGEGSTEAFF
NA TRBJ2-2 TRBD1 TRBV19 TGTGCCAGTAACGCAGCGGGACAGGGCGGAACCGGGGAGCTGTTTTTT CASNAAGQGGTGELFF
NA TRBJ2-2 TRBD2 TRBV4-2 TGTGCCAGCAGAAAGACTAGCGGGACCGACACCGGGGAGCTGTTTTTT CASRKTSGTDTGELFF
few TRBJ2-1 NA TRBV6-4 TGTGCCAGCAGTGAGAGGGGACACAATGAGCAGTTCTTC CASSERGHNEQFF
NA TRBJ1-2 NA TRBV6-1 TGTGCCAGCAGTGAACCGGGGGGCTCTGACTATGGCTACACCTTC CASSEPGGSDYGYTF
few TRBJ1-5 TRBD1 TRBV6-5 TGTGCCAGCAGTCCCGGGACAGGGATTGGCCAGCCCCAGCATTTT CASSPGTGIGQPQHF
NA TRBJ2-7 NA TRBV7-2 TGTGCCAGCAGCCCGGGTGTGGGGATGAGAGAGCAGTACTTC CASSPGVGMREQYF
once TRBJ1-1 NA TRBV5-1 TGCGCCAGCAGCTTGGATGCAAGTAGGGGGACTGAAGCTTTCTTT CASSLDASRGTEAFF
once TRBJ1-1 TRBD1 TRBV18 TGTGCCAGCTCACCAGGACAGGGCTCTGGAACTGAAGCTTTCTTT CASSPGQGSGTEAFF
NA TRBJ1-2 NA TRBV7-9 TGTGCCAGCAGCTTATGGCGATATGGCTACACCTTC CASSLWRYGYTF
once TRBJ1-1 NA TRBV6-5 TGTGCCAGCAAAAGGTGGGAAGGAAACACTGAAGCTTTCTTT CASKRWEGNTEAFF
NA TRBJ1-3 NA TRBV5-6 TGTGCCAGCAGCTTGGACCCCGGGAACACCATATATTTT CASSLDPGNTIYF
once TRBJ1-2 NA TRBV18 TGTGCCAGCTCACGGCGGGGGGAACGAAACTATGGCTACACCTTC CASSRRGERNYGYTF
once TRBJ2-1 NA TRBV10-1 TGCGCCAGCAGTGAGTTGCGGCGGGGAGCCTACAATGAGCAGTTCTTC CASSELRRGAYNEQFF
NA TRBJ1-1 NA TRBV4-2 TGTGCCAGCAGCCAAGCGGGGCGCGGGCGCTTCGGGAACACTGAAGCTTTCTTT CASSQAGRGRFGNTEAFF
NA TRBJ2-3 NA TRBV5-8 TGTGCCAGCAGCTTGGTGCTCCGTTTCACCACAGATACGCAGTATTTT CASSLVLRFTTDTQYF
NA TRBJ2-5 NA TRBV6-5 TGTGCCAGCAGTTTTGGGGGGTACCAAGAGACCCAGTACTTC CASSFGGYQETQYF
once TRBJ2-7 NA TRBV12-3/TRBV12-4 TGTGCCAGCAGTTTCTACCAGTACGAGCAGTACTTC CASSFYQYEQYF
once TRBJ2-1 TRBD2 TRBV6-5 TGTGCCAGCAGTTATGATCTAGCGGGAAGTGATGAGCAGTTCTTC CASSYDLAGSDEQFF
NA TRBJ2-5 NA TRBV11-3 TGTGCCAGCAGCGACCGGGGGGCGGGAGAGACCCAGTACTTC CASSDRGAGETQYF
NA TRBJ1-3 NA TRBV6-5 TGTGCCAGCAGCTCCACCTATGGAAACACCATATATTTT CASSSTYGNTIYF
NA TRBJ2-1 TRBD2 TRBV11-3 TGTGCCAGCAGCCGTCTAGCGGGACTGTACAATGAGCAGTTCTTC CASSRLAGLYNEQFF
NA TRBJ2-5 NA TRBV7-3 TGTGCCAGCAGCTTAGTAGTGGCAACGCAATCTCCAGAGACCCAGTACTTC CASSLVVATQSPETQYF
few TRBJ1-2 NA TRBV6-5 TGTGCCAGCAGAGATACTAACTATGGCTACACCTTC CASRDTNYGYTF
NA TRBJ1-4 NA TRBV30 TGTGCCTGGAGGGGCCCCGGGAGGGGTGAAAAACTGTTTTTT CAWRGPGRGEKLFF
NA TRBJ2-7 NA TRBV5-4 TGTGCCAGCAGCTCCTGGGGGCCGGGGAGAGGGCACGAGCAGTACTTC CASSSWGPGRGHEQYF
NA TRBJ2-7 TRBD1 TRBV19 TGTGCCAGTAGTTGGGACAGCTCCTACGAGCAGTACTTC CASSWDSSYEQYF
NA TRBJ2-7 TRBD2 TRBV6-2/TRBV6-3 TGTGCCAGCAGTTACCCTCCGGCGGGAGGTCCCTCCTACGAGCAGTACTTC CASSYPPAGGPSYEQYF
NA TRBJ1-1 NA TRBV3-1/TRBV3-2 TGTGCCAGCAGCCAAGATCGGAGCTATCGAGCTTTCTTT CASSQDRSYRAFF
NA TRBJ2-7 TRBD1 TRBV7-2 TGTGCCAGCAGCGACCAACAGGGGGCCTACGAGCAGTACTTC CASSDQQGAYEQYF
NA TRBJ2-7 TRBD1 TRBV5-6 TGTGCCAGCAGCAGACCCAGGGACAGCTTTAACTACGAGCAGTACTTC CASSRPRDSFNYEQYF
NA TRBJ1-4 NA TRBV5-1 TGCGCCAGCAGCTTCGGCGGATTCAATGAAAAACTGTTTTTT CASSFGGFNEKLFF
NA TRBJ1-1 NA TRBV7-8 TGTGCCAGCAGCTCGCGGGGGAAGAGGGTGGACACTGAAGCTTTCTTT CASSSRGKRVDTEAFF
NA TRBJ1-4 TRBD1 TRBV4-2 TGTGCCAGCAGCCAAGATAAGGGGGCCGGAAATGAAAAACTGTTTTTT CASSQDKGAGNEKLFF
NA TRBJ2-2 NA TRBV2 TGTGCCAGCAGCCTCGGGATAACCGGGGAGCTGTTTTTT CASSLGITGELFF
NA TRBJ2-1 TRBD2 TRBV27 TGTGCCAGCAGTGGACCAGGACTAGCGGGAGGGGTCGCCTACAATGAGCAGTTCTTC CASSGPGLAGGVAYNEQFF
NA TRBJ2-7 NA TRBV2 TGTGCCAGCAGTGATAGCGAATTAACTTACGAGCAGTACTTC CASSDSELTYEQYF
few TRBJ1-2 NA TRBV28 TGTGCCAGCGGGGGTGGCTACACCTTC CASGGGYTF